These 6 T cell receptor beta chains were all obtained from the same sample, sequenced in a study of T cells in Graves' hyperthyroidism and ophthalmopathy. The source material, RNA transcripts, was used to amplify TCR beta CDR3 regions. First-round RT-PCR of the TCR CDR3 relied on the HTBI primer set. TCRdb redid the calling of the multiplex PCR reads with MiXCR, one entry per CDR3 protein. The table lists approximately 590,000 distinct CDR3 sequences, just over 45% of them singletons. The material sequenced was peripheral blood or thyroid tissue (not recorded which). Every receptor here comes from a woman aged 18-35 years with Graves' hyperthyroidism.

There are a few counts of this clonotype. This rearrangement joins TRBV19 to TRBJ2-7; perhaps D is TRBD1 or TRBD2 (5 bases each). Germline CDR1 and CDR2: LNHDA and SQIVND (reference sequence). This CDR3 contains 13 residues. Trimming removed 4 bases at V and 6 bases at J, with 13 bases between. The CDR3 loop reads CASSKLVTGEQYF. Written as DNA, the CDR3 is TGTGCCAGTAGTAAACTAGTTACAGGCGAGCAGTACTTC.

Details on this clonotype: The CDR3 does not close with the conserved phenylalanine or tryptophan, likely indicating a read error. Because the CDR3's place on the DNA is in doubt, the DNA is left out and the CDR3 is given as listed by TCRdb. J is TRBJ2-2 and V is TRBV2; TRBD1, the D gene given by the table, was not confirmed from the DNA. The CDR3 extends over 9 residues, inclusive of both ends. Germline V gene data show CDR1 as SNHLY and CDR2 as FYNNEI. The CDR3 sequence is CASSEVPWG.

The chain links TRBV20-1 to TRBJ2-5; TRBD2 agrees at 16 bases. Germline trimming cut 3 bases from V and 5 bases from J; bases unmatched to any gene: 6. The CDR3 is 16 amino acids. Germline-derived CDR1 and CDR2 are DFQATT and SNEGSKA (reference sequence). The DNA for the CDR3 is TGCAGTGCTAGCGGGACTAGCGGGAGGGCCGGGGAGACCCAGTACTTC. It yields the protein CSASGTSGRAGETQYF.

The gene calls are TRBV11-1 and TRBJ1-2; 8 positions agree with TRBD1. The CDR3 is 14 residues long. V shed 5 bases and J 6 bases; nucleotides not matched to a gene: 8. The germline V gene has CDR1 SGHAT and CDR2 FQDESV (reference sequence). CDR3: CASSPSDRVNGYTF. The CDR3 DNA reads as TGTGCCAGCAGCCCCTCGGACAGGGTGAATGGCTACACCTTC.

The sample holds many counts of this clonotype. The chain couples TRBV12-3 or TRBV12-4 to TRBJ1-5; no clear D. V was trimmed by 5 bases and J by 9 bases, leaving 11 bases between them. CDR3 size: 12 residues. The CDR3 spells CASSLRESPQHF. For the CDR3, the DNA is TGTGCCAGCAGTCTCCGGGAGTCGCCCCAGCATTTT.

This chain links TRBV24-1 with TRBJ2-5; D is unclear. The V gene's germline CDR1 is KGHDR and CDR2 SFDVKD. The CDR3 sequence is 13 residues long. V shed 7 bases and J shed 6 bases, with 14 bases lying between them. The CDR3 DNA is TGTGCCACCAGCTCCCGACTGGGTCAGACCCAGTACTTC. Protein sequence: CATSSRLGQTQYF.